This entry features one TCR beta chain sequence. The antigen it binds to is not known. The record has no base qualities; no much larger clone is one base away. The source of the sample is a study of OX40 agonist ivuxolimab in advanced cancers. About the study as a whole: Ivuxolimab was a fully human IgG2 agonistic monoclonal antibody targeting the costimulatory receptor OX40 (CD134). Among the 52 dose-escalation patients, about 20 had hepatocellular carcinoma, about 15 melanoma, 9 renal cell carcinoma and 9 head and neck cancer. The point of sequencing TCRbeta in the periphery was to test whether ivuxolimab changed TCR sequence diversity and drove clonal T-cell expansion. Intravenous ivuxolimab was administered to patients every 2 weeks at six dose levels: 0.01, 0.1, 0.3, 1.5, 3 and 10 mg/kg. Patients were allowed to have had prior anti-PD-1, anti-PD-L1 or anti-CTLA-4 therapy, and approximately 43% of the dose-escalation patients had previously received checkpoint inhibitors. The paper describes the monotherapy dose-escalation part (N of about 52 patients) of the phase I trial of ivuxolimab. The dose-escalation cohort was roughly 87% male with a mean age of roughly 62 years, ranging from about 23 to 85. Partial responses were achieved by three dose-escalation patients, of whom one had hepatocellular carcinoma and two had cutaneous melanoma.

Unmatched junction bases come to 5, with V trimmed by 6 bases and J by 5 bases. CDR1 and CDR2 are drawn from the germline V gene: SGHRS, YFSETQ. The CDR3, cysteine through phenylalanine, is 13 amino acids long. Only the CDR3 region is kept as DNA, spanning 39 bases read in frame from base 1. The trial excluded patients who had a history of autoimmune disease or who were on systemic immunosuppression. Peripheral blood for TCR sequencing was collected from all dose cohorts at baseline, on cycle 4 day 1, and on cycle 7 day 1. The samples were taken from a phase I, first-in-human, multicenter, open-label dose-escalation trial of ivuxolimab. The trial enrolled adults with locally advanced or metastatic head and neck squamous cell, hepatocellular, melanoma or renal cell carcinoma. Before TCR sequencing, CD4+ T cells and CD8+ T cells were sorted from peripheral blood as separate populations. The study at large found these results: After ivuxolimab, CD8+ T cells had more expanded clones than CD4+ T cells on average. The antigen specificity of the peripheral T cells that underwent clonal expansion was not determined. At doses of 0.1 to 3.0 mg/kg, clonal expansion of both CD4+ and CD8+ T cells in blood was seen between baseline and week 6. Low levels of normalized T-cell clonal expansion were also seen in some nonresponding patients. In the 0.1-3.0 mg/kg groups, partial responders had among the lowest normalized peripheral clonal expansion, particularly in CD8+ T cells.

Genomic DNA was extracted from sorted cells for sequencing of the TCRbeta CDR3 region. The immunoSEQ Assay was used to sequence the TCRbeta CDR3 regions. TCRdb obtained this table from immuneACCESS and retained in-frame rearrangements with V and J assigned. These tables miss some clones; where compared with another copy, unresolved V genes account for less than half of the shortfall, and the remainder is unexplained. In all, the sample holds 70,000 to 100,000 clones, and around nine tenths of those were seen once. Over 0.35% of the sample is in the top ten clones. Sample: CD4+ or CD8+ T cells sorted from blood, taken in a trial of the OX40 agonist ivuxolimab. The V and J genes are TRBV5-1 and TRBJ2-7; TRBD2 aligns with 10 central bases. This clonotype was sampled from an adult with an advanced solid tumor such as melanoma, head and neck, liver or kidney cancer. The nucleotide sequence reads TGCGCCAGCAAGACTAGCGGGTCAGACGAGCAGTACTTC. This yields the protein CASKTSGSDEQYF.